The next 22 T cell receptor beta chains were all read from a single sample in a study of CD8 T cells in Susac syndrome. Reverse transcription of about 0.45 to 1 ug RNA was performed with random hexamers. TCRdb reprocessed the immunoSEQ multiplex PCR reads via MiXCR and lists one record per CDR3 protein. The table records some 190,000 distinct CDR3 sequences, about 95% of them present only once. Sequenced: CD4+ T cells from PBMCs. Source of these receptors: a human donor in good health.

This chain connects TRBV4-1 to TRBJ1-5, with TRBD1 as a possible D gene (5 bases). The CDR3 extends over 16 amino acids. Germline CDR1 and CDR2: MGHRA and YSYEKL. The V end was cut by 3 bases, the J end by 1 base, with 13 bases between. This CDR3 reads CASSQTGLGSNQPQHF. The CDR3 DNA reads as TGCGCCAGCAGCCAGACGGGGCTGGGGAGCAATCAGCCCCAGCATTTT.

The rearrangement uses TRBV12-3 or TRBV12-4 and TRBJ2-6; D remains unclear. Trimming took off 6 bases at V and 4 bases at J, with 7 bases between the two ends. The CDR3 contains 13 residues. Here the CDR3 DNA reads TGTGCCAGCAGCCCTAGGGGGGCCAACGTCCTGACTTTC. It specifies CASSPRGANVLTF.

This chain links TRBV7-2 with TRBJ2-7; 10 bases agree with TRBD1. This CDR3 contains 15 residues. Germline CDR1 and CDR2: SGHTA and FQGNSA. V trimming: 5 bases; J trimming: 4 bases; junction bases outside the gene matches: 8. The CDR3 loop is CASSARDRGLYEQYF. In nucleotides, the CDR3 is TGTGCCAGCAGCGCCCGGGACAGGGGCCTTTACGAGCAGTACTTC. Using reference TRBV7-2 and TRBJ2-7 for the parts outside the CDR3, the full variable domain is GAGVSQSPSNKVTEKGKDVELRCDPISGHTALYWYRQSLGQGLEFLIYFQGNSAPDKSGLPSDRFSAERTGGSVSTLTIQRTQQEDSAVYLCASSARDRGLYEQYFGPGTRLTVT.

The V gene is TRBV5-6, the J gene TRBJ2-5, with TRBD2 as a possible D gene (6 bases). Germline loops: CDR1 SGHDT, CDR2 YYEEEE. Trimming left V 6 bases short and J 5 bases short, with 17 bases between. The CDR3 runs to 14 residues. The CDR3 here is CASTPRGRQETQYF. In DNA, the CDR3 is TGTGCCAGCACGCCACGTGGGAGGCAGGAGACCCAGTACTTC. The whole variable domain, remainder taken from reference TRBV5-6 and TRBJ2-5, is DAGVTQSPTHLIKTRGQQVTLRCSPKSGHDTVSWYQQALGQGPQFIFQYYEEEERQRGNFPDRFSGHQFPNYSSELNVNALLLGDSALYLCASTPRGRQETQYFGPGTRLLVL.

This rearrangement joins TRBV6-1 to TRBJ2-7, with 8 nucleotides matching TRBD1. CDR1 is MNHNS, CDR2 SASEGT, per germline. This CDR3 is 13 amino acids long. Losses at the gene ends were 7 bases for V and 0 bases for J; bases not matched to a gene: 2. CDR3 loop: CASNGQGSYEQYF. CDR3 sequence (DNA): TGTGCCAGCAACGGACAGGGCTCCTACGAGCAGTACTTC.

The gene calls are TRBV9 and TRBJ2-2, with D perhaps matching TRBD1 or TRBD2 (7 bases each). The CDR3 consists of 15 residues. Trimming removed 4 bases from V and 4 bases from J, with 14 bases in between. CDR1 and CDR2 (germline): SGDLS, YYNGEE. For the CDR3, the DNA is TGTGCCAGCAGCATCAGGGGGGGCGGCACCGGGGAGCTGTTTTTT. It specifies CASSIRGGGTGELFF.

V gene TRBV29-1 combines with J gene TRBJ1-2, with 12 bases identical to TRBD1. The J segment lost 8 bases and the V segment lost 7 bases, leaving 5 bases of the junction unmatched. This CDR3 contains 12 residues. Germline CDR1 SQVTM, CDR2 ANQGSEA. The CDR3 nucleotides are TGCAGCGCCGGGACAGGGGGCGGAGGCTACACCTTC. Translation: CSAGTGGGGYTF.

This chain connects TRBV12-3 or TRBV12-4 to TRBJ1-5; no definite D call. The CDR3 sequence is 13 residues long. V was shortened by 5 bases and J by 4 bases, with 9 bases between the two germline ends. The CDR3 coding sequence is TGTGCCAGCAGTCCTACCCCTAATCAGCCCCAGCATTTT. It encodes CASSPTPNQPQHF.

This chain joins TRBV6-5 and TRBJ2-3; 13 bases fit TRBD2. The CDR3 runs to 16 residues. V lost 3 bases, J lost 6 bases, and 6 bases stayed unmatched. Germline CDR1 reads MNHEY; CDR2 reads SVGAGI. CDR3 in DNA: TGTGCCAGCAGTTATGGACTAGCGGGAGTCGGTGATACGCAGTATTTT. As protein: CASSYGLAGVGDTQYF.

The chain is built from TRBV3-1 and TRBJ2-7; D remains unclear. Trimming left V 2 bases short and J 3 bases short, with 8 bases between. This CDR3 is 13 amino acids long. CDR1 and CDR2 (germline): LGHDT, YNNKEL (reference sequence). The CDR3 nucleotides read TGTGCCAGCAGCCAAAATGGTGGCTACGAGCAGTACGTC. Translation gives CASSQNGGYEQYV.

The rearrangement uses TRBV5-1 and TRBJ1-4; D is ambiguous. V was pared by 0 bases and J by 6 bases, with 3 bases between. The CDR3 consists of 12 residues. CDR1 SGHRS and CDR2 YFSETQ come from the germline V gene. Written as DNA, the CDR3 is TGCGCCAGCAGCTTGGAGTATGAAAAACTGTTTTTT. Its translation: CASSLEYEKLFF. Combining the CDR3 with reference TRBV5-1 and TRBJ1-4 gives the whole variable domain KAGVTQTPRYLIKTRGQQVTLSCSPISGHRSVSWYQQTPGQGLQFLFEYFSETQRNKGNFPGRFSGRQFSNSRSEMNVSTLELGDSALYLCASSLEYEKLFFGSGTQLSVL.

V gene TRBV4-1 combines with J gene TRBJ2-1; TRBD2 agrees at 7 bases. This CDR3 comprises 15 residues. Germline CDR1 MGHRA, CDR2 YSYEKL. The V and J ends lost 1 base and 6 bases, in that order; junction bases with no gene match: 6. The CDR3: CASSQGSGAANEQFF. The CDR3 nucleotides read TGCGCCAGCAGCCAAGGGAGCGGGGCCGCCAATGAGCAGTTCTTC.

The chain employs TRBV29-1 and TRBJ1-2; tentative D call: TRBD1 (6 bases). The V gene's germline CDR1 is SQVTM and CDR2 ANQGSEA. The germline V and J ends were trimmed by 7 bases and 3 bases, with 15 bases remaining between them. The CDR3 extends over 13 amino acids. The CDR3: CSGVEGGHYGYTF. The CDR3 bases are TGCAGCGGAGTCGAGGGGGGCCACTATGGCTACACCTTC.

In the case of this clonotype: One end of the junction varies from germline; a read error may be responsible. CDR3: CRASLGGYEQFF. The CDR3 region has the DNA TGCAGGGCTAGTCTCGGGGGATATGAGCAGTTCTTC. This chain joins TRBV20-1 and TRBJ2-1; D is possibly TRBD2 (6 bases). Germline loops: CDR1 DFQATT, CDR2 SNEGSKA (reference sequence). The CDR3 runs 12 residues.

The chain carries TRBV27 and TRBJ1-5; D perhaps matches TRBD1 (6 bases). Germline lookup yields CDR1 MNHEY and CDR2 SMNVEV (reference sequence). There are 13 residues in the CDR3. Trimming removed 5 bases at V and 5 bases at J, with 10 bases between. CDR3 loop: CASSPRGDQPQHF. Here the CDR3 DNA reads TGTGCCAGCAGTCCCAGGGGAGATCAGCCCCAGCATTTT.

The V and J genes are TRBV3-1 and TRBJ2-5; weak D call: TRBD2 (5 bases). The V and J ends lost 0 bases and 5 bases respectively, with 7 bases between them. Germline CDR1 is LGHDT and CDR2 is YNNKEL (reference sequence). The CDR3 is made up of 13 amino acids. As DNA, the CDR3 is TGTGCCAGCAGCCAAGACGGGGTCGAGACCCAGTACTTC. Its protein product is CASSQDGVETQYF.

V and J are TRBV9 and TRBJ2-4; D remains unclear. Germline-derived CDR1 and CDR2 are SGDLS and YYNGEE. V lost 4 bases and J lost 8, with 13 bases in between. This CDR3 is built from 13 residues. CDR3 region: CASSPSGKHIQYF. As DNA, the CDR3 is TGTGCCAGCAGCCCCTCGGGTAAACACATTCAGTACTTC.

The chain carries TRBV11-2 and TRBJ2-3; TRBD2 matches at 12 bases. The trim removed 5 bases at V and 7 bases at J, leaving 4 bases unmatched. The CDR3 is made up of 14 amino acids. Germline loops: CDR1 SGHAT, CDR2 FQNNGV. The CDR3 here is CASSTGLAGYTQYF. CDR3 nucleotide sequence: TGTGCCAGCAGCACCGGACTAGCGGGATATACGCAGTATTTT.

The chain links TRBV25-1 to TRBJ1-4; possible D gene TRBD1, 6 bases. This CDR3 contains 14 residues. From germline, CDR1 is MGHDK and CDR2 SYGVNS. Trimming shortened V by 3 bases and J by 7 bases, and 12 bases separated the two germline ends. The CDR3 coding sequence is TGTGCCAGCAGTGATGTGGGGGGCAGTGAAAAACTGTTTTTT. Amino acid sequence: CASSDVGGSEKLFF.

The chain recombines TRBV7-6 with TRBJ2-5; perhaps TRBD2 as D (5 bases). V lost 1 base and J lost 5, with 14 bases in between. CDR3 size: 15 residues. Germline loops: CDR1 SGHVS, CDR2 FNYEAQ. Here the CDR3 DNA reads TGTGCCAGCAGCTTAGTATCGGGGTTCGGGGAGACCCAGTACTTC. Protein: CASSLVSGFGETQYF.

The chain couples TRBV20-1 to TRBJ2-5; D is perhaps TRBD1 or TRBD2 (5 bases each). The germline gives CDR1 DFQATT, CDR2 SNEGSKA (reference sequence). Trimming pared 4 bases from V and 2 bases from J, leaving 17 bases between. This CDR3 contains 15 residues. CDR3 nucleotides: TGCAGTGCTATGTCCCCCGGGGCCCATCAAGAGACCCAGTACTTC. It encodes CSAMSPGAHQETQYF.

The count of this clonotype is one. V usage is TRBV27 and J usage is TRBJ2-7, with D tentatively TRBD1 (6 bases). Germline loops: CDR1 MNHEY, CDR2 SMNVEV (reference sequence). The CDR3 is 14 amino acids. V shed 5 bases and J shed 5 bases, with 16 bases lying between them. The DNA of the CDR3 is TGTGCCAGCAGTCCCTTGACAGGTAGCCACGAGCAGTACGTC. Protein sequence: CASSPLTGSHEQYV.